This T cell receptor (beta chain) was sequenced in a study of shared clonotypes between healthy human individuals. CDR1 and CDR2 (germline): MNHEY, SMNVEV (reference sequence). Trimming took off 0 bases at V and 1 base at J, with 6 bases between the two ends. The CDR3 spans 14 residues. Measured with immunoSEQ multiplex PCR; TCRdb has only the in-frame clones, and not every one. Here the sample spans about 600,000 clones, 95% to 98% being singletons. Naivety among CD8 cells was defined by CD45RO negativity and positive CCR7 selection, thereby excluding terminally differentiated effector memory CD45RA+ cells. Recent acute infections and vaccinations were absent in the healthy HIV-negative adult donors. Whole-study findings and limits: Estimated richness was generally greater in naive than memory subsets.

This clone was found once. Its matching antigen is unknown. The TCR was taken from a man aged 25 to 40 in good health. The sequenced sample consisted of naive CD8+ T cells sorted from blood. The chain employs TRBV27 and TRBJ1-1; TRBD1 might be the D (5 bases). CDR3 DNA: TGTGCCAGCAGTTTATCAAGGGGGAACACTGAAGCTTTCTTT. Its translation: CASSLSRGNTEAFF.